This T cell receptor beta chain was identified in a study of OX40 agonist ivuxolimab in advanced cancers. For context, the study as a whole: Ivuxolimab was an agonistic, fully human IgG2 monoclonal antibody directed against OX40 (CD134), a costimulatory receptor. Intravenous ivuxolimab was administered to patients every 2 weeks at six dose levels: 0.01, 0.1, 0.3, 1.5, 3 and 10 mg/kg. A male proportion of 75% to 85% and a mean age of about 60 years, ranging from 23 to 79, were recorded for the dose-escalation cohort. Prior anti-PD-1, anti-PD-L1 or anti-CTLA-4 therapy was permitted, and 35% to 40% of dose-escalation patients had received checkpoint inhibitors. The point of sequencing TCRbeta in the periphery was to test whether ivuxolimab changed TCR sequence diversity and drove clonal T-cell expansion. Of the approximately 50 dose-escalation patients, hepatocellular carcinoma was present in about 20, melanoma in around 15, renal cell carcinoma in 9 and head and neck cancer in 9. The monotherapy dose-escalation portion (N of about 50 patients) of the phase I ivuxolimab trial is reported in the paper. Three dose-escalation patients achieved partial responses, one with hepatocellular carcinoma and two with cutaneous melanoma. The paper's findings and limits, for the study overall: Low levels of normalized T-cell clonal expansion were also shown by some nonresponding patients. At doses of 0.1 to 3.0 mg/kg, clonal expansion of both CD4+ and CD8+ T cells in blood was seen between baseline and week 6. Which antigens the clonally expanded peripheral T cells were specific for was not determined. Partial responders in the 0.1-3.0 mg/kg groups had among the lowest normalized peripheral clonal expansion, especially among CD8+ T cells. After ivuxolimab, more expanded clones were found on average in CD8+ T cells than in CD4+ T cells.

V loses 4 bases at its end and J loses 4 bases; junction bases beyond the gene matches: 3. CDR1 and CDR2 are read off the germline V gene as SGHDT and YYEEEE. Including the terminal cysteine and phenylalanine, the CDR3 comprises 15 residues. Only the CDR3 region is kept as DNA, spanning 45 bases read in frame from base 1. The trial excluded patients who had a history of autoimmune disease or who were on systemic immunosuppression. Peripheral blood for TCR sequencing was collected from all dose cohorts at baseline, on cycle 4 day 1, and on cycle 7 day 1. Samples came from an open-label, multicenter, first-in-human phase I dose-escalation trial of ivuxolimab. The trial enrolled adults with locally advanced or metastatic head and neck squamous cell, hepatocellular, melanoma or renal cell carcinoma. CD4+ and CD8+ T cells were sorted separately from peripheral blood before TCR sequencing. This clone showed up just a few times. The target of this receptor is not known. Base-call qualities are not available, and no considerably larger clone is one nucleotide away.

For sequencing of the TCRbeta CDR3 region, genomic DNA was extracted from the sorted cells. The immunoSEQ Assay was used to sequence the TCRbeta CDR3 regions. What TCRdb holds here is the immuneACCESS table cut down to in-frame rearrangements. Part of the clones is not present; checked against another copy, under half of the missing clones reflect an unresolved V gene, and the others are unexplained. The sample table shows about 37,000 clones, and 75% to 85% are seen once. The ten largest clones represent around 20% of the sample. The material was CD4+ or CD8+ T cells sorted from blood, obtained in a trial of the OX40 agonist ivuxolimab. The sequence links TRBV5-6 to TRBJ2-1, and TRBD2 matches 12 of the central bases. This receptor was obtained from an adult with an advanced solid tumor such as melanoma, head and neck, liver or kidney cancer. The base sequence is TGTGCCAGCAGCCTGGGACTAGCGGGTTACAATGAGCAGTTCTTC. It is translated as CASSLGLAGYNEQFF.